This TCR beta chain was identified in a study of blood T cell repertoires in COVID-19. Study-level information: The United States, Italy and Spain were the sources of the acute and convalescent COVID-19 samples. The analysed material was cDNA or gDNA that came from T cells, B-cell-depleted T cells, or PBMCs.

Generated by immunoSEQ multiplex PCR, the TCRdb table keeps only in-frame clones and is missing some. The data contain approximately 260,000 clones, around 81% of them seen just once; the ten biggest clones take up 3.4%. The CDR3 consists of 14 residues. Germline CDR1 and CDR2: SEHNR and FQNEAQ (reference sequence). V was shortened by 5 bases and J by 2 bases, with 11 bases between the two germline ends. The age range of participants was about 18 to 95 years, with residence in approximately 25 US areas. Either two negative PCRs, clearance, or symptom resolution qualified Cohort 3 donors as recovered.

The rearrangement joins TRBV7-9 to TRBJ2-3; D possibly corresponds to TRBD1 (6 bases). Sample: PBMCs or T cells enriched from blood (not recorded which). The origin of this receptor is a man in his fifties or sixties who had recovered from COVID-19. The CDR3 region is CASSPGHYTDTQYF. The CDR3 nucleotides read TGTGCCAGCAGCCCGGGACACTACACAGATACGCAGTATTTT.